This T cell receptor beta chain was obtained from a study of shared clonotypes between healthy human individuals. The CDR3 has 14 amino acids. V lost 4 bases to trimming and J lost 3 bases, with 12 bases between them. CDR1 SEHNR and CDR2 FQNEAQ come from the germline V gene (reference sequence). The table came from immunoSEQ multiplex PCR; TCRdb's copy has only in-frame clones and leaves some out. Of some 2,100,000 clones listed, approximately 94% are singletons. This clone occurred a few times. This sequence originates from a man between 18 and 35 years old in good health. Sequenced material: naive CD4+ T cells sorted from blood. Subset described: CD45RA+ positively selected. The V gene is TRBV7-9, the J gene TRBJ1-2; TRBD1 might be the D (5 bases). This chain's CDR3 is CASSSGRSDYGYTF. The CDR3 DNA sequence: TGTGCCAGCAGCTCGGGACGCTCGGACTATGGCTACACCTTC.